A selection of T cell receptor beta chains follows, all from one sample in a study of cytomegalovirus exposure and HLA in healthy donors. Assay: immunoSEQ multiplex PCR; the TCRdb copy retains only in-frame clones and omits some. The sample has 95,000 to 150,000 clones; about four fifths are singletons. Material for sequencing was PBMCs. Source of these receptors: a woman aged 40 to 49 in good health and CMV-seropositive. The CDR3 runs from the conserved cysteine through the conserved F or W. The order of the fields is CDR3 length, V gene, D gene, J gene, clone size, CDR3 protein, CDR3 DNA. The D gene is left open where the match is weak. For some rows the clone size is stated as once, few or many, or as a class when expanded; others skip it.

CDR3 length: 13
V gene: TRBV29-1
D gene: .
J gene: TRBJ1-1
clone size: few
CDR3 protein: CSVETDLNTEAFF
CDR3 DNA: TGCAGCGTTGAGACAGATTTGAACACTGAAGCTTTCTTT

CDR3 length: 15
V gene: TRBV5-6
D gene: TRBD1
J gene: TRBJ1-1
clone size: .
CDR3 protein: CASSLRGREISEAFF
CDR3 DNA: TGTGCCAGCAGCCTCAGGGGGCGCGAAATCTCTGAAGCTTTCTTT

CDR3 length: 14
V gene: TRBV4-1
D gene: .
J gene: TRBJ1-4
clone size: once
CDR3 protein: CASSLQVANEKLFF
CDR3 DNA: TGCGCCAGCAGTCTACAGGTGGCAAATGAAAAACTGTTTTTT

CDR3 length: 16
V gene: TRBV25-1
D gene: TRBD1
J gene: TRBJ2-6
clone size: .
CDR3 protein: CASSVTGATGANVLTF
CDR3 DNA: TGTGCCAGCAGTGTTACAGGGGCGACTGGGGCCAACGTCCTGACTTTC

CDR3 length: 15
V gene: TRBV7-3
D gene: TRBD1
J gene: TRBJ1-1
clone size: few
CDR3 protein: CASSPTTGANTEAFF
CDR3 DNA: TGTGCCAGCAGCCCAACGACAGGGGCGAACACTGAAGCTTTCTTT

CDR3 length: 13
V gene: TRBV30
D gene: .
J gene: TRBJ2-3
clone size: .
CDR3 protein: CAWSGGNTDTQYF
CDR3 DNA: TGTGCCTGGAGTGGAGGGAATACAGATACGCAGTATTTT

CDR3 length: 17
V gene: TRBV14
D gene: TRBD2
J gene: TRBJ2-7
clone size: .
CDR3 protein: CASSQATRGLGSYEQYF
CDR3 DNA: TGTGCCAGCAGCCAAGCCACACGGGGACTAGGCTCCTACGAGCAGTACTTC

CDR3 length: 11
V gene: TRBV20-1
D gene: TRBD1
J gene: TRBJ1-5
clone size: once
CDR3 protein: CSARAGTAQHF
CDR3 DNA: TGCAGTGCTAGGGCGGGGACAGCCCAGCATTTT

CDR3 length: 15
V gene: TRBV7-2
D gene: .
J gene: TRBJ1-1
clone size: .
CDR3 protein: CASSPYRVMNTEAFF
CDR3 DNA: TGTGCCAGCAGCCCGTACAGGGTGATGAACACTGAAGCTTTCTTT

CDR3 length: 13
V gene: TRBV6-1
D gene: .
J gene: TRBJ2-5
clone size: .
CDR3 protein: CASSEIVQETQYF
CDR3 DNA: TGTGCCAGCAGTGAAATAGTTCAAGAGACCCAGTACTTC

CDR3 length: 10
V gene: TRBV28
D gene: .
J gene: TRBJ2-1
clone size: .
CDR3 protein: CASSLREQFF
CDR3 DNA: TGTGCCAGCAGTTTACGTGAGCAGTTCTTC

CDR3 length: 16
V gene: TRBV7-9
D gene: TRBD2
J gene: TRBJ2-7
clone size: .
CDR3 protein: CASSQGTSGGLYEQYF
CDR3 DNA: TGTGCCAGCAGCCAAGGGACTAGCGGAGGCCTCTACGAGCAGTACTTC

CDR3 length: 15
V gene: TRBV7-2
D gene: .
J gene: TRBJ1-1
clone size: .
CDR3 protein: CASSQGGGRQVEAFF
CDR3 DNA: TGTGCCAGCAGCCAAGGAGGAGGTAGGCAGGTTGAAGCTTTCTTT

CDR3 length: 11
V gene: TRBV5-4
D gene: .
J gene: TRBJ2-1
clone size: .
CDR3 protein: CATNRYNEQFF
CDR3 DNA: TGTGCCACAAACAGGTACAATGAGCAGTTCTTC

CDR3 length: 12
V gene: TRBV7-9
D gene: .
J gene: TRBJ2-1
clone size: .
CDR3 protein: CASSLTGDEQFF
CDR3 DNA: TGTGCCAGCAGCTTAACGGGGGATGAGCAGTTCTTC

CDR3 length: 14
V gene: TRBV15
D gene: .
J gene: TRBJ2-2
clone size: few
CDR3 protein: CATSRVKNTGELFF
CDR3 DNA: TGTGCCACCAGCAGAGTTAAGAACACCGGGGAGCTGTTTTTT

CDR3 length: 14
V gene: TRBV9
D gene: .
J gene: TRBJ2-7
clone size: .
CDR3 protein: CASSVLDGTYEQYF
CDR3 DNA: TGTGCCAGCAGCGTTTTGGACGGGACCTACGAGCAGTACTTC

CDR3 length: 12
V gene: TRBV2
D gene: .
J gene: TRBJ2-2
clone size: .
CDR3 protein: CASSAGVGELFF
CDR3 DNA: TGTGCCAGCAGCGCAGGGGTCGGGGAGCTGTTTTTT

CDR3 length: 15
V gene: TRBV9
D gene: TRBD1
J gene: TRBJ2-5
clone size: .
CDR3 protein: CASSAGTARKETQYF
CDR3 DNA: TGTGCCAGCAGCGCAGGGACAGCGAGAAAAGAGACCCAGTACTTC

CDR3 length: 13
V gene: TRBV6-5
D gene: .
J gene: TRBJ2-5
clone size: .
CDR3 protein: CASSYSEQETQYF
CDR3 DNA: TGTGCCAGCAGTTACTCTGAGCAAGAGACCCAGTACTTC

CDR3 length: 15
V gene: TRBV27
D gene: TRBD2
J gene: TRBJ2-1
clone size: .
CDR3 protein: CASSPTSGVGNEQFF
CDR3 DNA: TGTGCCAGCAGTCCAACTAGCGGGGTGGGTAATGAGCAGTTCTTC

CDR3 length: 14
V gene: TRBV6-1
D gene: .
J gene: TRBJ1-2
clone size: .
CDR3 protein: CASRNRQTNYGYTF
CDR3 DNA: TGTGCCAGCAGAAATAGACAGACTAACTATGGCTACACCTTC

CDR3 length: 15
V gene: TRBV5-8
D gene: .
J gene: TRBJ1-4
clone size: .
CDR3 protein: CASSLAEEVREKLFF
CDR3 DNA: TGTGCCAGCAGCTTGGCTGAGGAAGTGCGAGAAAAACTGTTTTTT

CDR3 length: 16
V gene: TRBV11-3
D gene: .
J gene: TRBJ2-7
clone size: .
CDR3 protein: CASSGRGLQSSYEQYF
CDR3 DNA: TGTGCCAGCAGCGGAAGGGGGTTGCAAAGCTCCTACGAGCAGTACTTC

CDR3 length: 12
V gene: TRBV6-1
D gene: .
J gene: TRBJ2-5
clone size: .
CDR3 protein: CASSETWETQYF
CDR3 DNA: TGTGCCAGCAGTGAGACTTGGGAGACCCAGTACTTC

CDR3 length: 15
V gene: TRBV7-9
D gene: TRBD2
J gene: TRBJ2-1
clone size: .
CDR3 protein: CASSTGLAGVDEQFF
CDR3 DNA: TGTGCCAGCAGCACCGGACTAGCGGGAGTGGATGAGCAGTTCTTC

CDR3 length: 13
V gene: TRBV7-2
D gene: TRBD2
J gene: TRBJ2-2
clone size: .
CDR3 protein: CASNGLALEELFF
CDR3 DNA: TGTGCCAGCAACGGACTAGCGCTCGAGGAGCTGTTTTTT

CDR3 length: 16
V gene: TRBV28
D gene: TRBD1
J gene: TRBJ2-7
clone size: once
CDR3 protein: CASSYKTGTGGYEQYF
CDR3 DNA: TGTGCCAGCAGTTACAAAACCGGGACAGGGGGCTACGAGCAGTACTTC

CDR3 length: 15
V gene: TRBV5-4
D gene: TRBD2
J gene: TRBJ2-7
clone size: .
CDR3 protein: CASSLAASGGYEQYF
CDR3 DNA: TGTGCCAGCAGCTTGGCAGCTAGCGGGGGGTACGAGCAGTACTTC

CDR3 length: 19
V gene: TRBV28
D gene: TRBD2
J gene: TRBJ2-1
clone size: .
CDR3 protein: CASSLYPRGTSGSYNEQFF
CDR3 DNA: TGTGCCAGCAGTTTATATCCCCGGGGGACTAGCGGGTCCTACAATGAGCAGTTCTTC

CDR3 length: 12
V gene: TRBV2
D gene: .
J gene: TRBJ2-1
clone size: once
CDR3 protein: CSRASSYNEQFF
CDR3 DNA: TGTTCGCGGGCAAGCTCCTACAATGAGCAGTTCTTC

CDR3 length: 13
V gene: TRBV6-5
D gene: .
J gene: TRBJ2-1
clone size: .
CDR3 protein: CASSTGPVNEQFF
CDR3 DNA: TGTGCCAGCAGTACAGGGCCGGTCAATGAGCAGTTCTTC

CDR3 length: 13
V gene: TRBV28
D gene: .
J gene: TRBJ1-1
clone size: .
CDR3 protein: CASRTQINTEAFF
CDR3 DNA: TGTGCCAGCAGAACCCAGATCAACACTGAAGCTTTCTTT

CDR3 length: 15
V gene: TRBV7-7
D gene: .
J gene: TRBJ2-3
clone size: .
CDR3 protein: CASSYRAGAGDTQYF
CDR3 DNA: TGTGCTAGCAGCTACCGAGCCGGGGCGGGGGATACGCAGTATTTT

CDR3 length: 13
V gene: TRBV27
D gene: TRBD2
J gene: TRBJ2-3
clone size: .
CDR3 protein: CASSFRRGGAQYF
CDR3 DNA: TGTGCCAGCAGTTTTCGACGGGGGGGGGCGCAGTATTTT

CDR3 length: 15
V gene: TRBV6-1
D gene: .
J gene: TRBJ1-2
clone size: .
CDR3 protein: CASTRKGLVDYGYTF
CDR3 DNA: TGTGCCAGCACAAGAAAGGGGCTTGTTGACTATGGCTACACCTTC

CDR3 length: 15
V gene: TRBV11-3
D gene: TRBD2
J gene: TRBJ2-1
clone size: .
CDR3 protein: CASSLVAGGINEQFF
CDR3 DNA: TGTGCCAGCAGCTTGGTAGCGGGAGGGATCAATGAGCAGTTCTTC

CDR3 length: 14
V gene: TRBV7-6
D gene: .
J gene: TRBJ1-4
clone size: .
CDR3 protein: CASSYSPINEKLFF
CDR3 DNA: TGTGCCAGCAGCTACTCACCGATTAATGAAAAACTGTTTTTT

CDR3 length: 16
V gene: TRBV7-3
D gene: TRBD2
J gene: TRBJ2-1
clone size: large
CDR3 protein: CASSLTKREHHNEQFF
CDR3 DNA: TGTGCCAGCAGCTTAACGAAGCGGGAGCATCACAATGAGCAGTTCTTC

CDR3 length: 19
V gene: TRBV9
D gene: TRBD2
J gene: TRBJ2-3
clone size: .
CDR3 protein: CASSAVGTSGRTSTDTQYF
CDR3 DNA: TGTGCCAGCAGCGCGGTGGGGACTAGCGGGAGGACCAGCACAGATACGCAGTATTTT

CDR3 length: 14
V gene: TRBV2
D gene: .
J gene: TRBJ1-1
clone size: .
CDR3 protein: CASSRDGGGTEAFF
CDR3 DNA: TGTGCCAGCAGTAGAGACGGGGGGGGCACTGAAGCTTTCTTT

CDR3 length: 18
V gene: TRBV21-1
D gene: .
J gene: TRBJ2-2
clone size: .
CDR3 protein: CASSAKKGGQEPAGELFF
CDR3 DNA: TGTGCCAGCAGCGCAAAAAAAGGGGGACAGGAACCAGCCGGGGAGCTGTTTTTT

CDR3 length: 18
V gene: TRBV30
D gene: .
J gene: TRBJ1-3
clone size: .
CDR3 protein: CAWSVLRAGYGSGNTIYF
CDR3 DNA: TGTGCCTGGAGTGTACTAAGGGCAGGGTACGGCTCTGGAAACACCATATATTTT

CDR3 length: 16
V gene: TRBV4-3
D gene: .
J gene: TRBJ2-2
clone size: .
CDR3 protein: CASSQNGLTNTGELFF
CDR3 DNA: TGCGCCAGCAGCCAAAACGGACTAACGAACACCGGGGAGCTGTTTTTT

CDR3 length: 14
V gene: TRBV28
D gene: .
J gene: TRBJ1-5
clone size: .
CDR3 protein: CASSSTLSNQPQHF
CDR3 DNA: TGTGCCAGCAGTTCAACACTAAGCAATCAGCCCCAGCATTTT

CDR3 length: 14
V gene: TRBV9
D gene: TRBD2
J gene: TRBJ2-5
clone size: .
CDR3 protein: CASSAFPGGETQYF
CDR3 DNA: TGTGCCAGCAGCGCCTTCCCGGGGGGAGAGACCCAGTACTTC

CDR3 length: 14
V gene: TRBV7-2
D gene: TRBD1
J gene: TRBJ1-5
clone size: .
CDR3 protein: CASSSRQGNQPQHF
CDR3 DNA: TGTGCCAGCAGCTCTAGACAGGGAAATCAGCCCCAGCATTTT

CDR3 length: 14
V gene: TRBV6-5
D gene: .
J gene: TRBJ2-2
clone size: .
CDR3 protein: CASSYNWRTGELFF
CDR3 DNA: TGTGCCAGCAGTTACAATTGGAGGACCGGGGAGCTGTTTTTT

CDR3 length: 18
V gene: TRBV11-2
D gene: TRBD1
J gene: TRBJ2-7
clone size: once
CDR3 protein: CASTPVGQGLEGIYEQYF
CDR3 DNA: TGTGCCAGCACCCCGGTGGGACAGGGTTTAGAAGGGATCTACGAGCAGTACTTC

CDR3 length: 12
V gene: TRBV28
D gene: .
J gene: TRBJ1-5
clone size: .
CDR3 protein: CASRGGEQPQHF
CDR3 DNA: TGTGCCAGCAGGGGGGGGGAGCAGCCCCAGCATTTT

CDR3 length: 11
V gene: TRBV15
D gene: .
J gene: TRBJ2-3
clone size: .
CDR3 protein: CATGAGGTQYF
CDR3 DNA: TGTGCCACCGGAGCCGGGGGTACGCAGTATTTT

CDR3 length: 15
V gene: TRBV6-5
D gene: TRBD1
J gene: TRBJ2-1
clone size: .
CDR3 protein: CASSYLGQGGNEQFF
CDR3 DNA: TGTGCCAGCAGTTATCTGGGACAGGGGGGCAATGAGCAGTTCTTC

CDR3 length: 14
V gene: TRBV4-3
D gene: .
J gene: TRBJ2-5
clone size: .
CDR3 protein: CASSQGWGRETQYF
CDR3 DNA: TGCGCCAGCAGCCAAGGTTGGGGGCGGGAGACCCAGTACTTC

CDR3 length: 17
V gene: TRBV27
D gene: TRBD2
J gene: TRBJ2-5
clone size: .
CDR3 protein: CASSPGTSAPGLETQYF
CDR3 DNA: TGTGCCAGCAGTCCAGGGACTAGCGCGCCTGGGCTAGAGACCCAGTACTTC

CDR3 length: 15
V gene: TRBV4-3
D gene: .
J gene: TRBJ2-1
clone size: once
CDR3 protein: CASSPYAPTYNEQFF
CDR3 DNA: TGCGCCAGCAGCCCCTATGCCCCAACCTACAATGAGCAGTTCTTC

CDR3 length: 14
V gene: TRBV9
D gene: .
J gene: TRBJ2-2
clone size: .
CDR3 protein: CASSAGQGGSELFF
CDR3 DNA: TGTGCCAGCAGCGCAGGACAGGGAGGGTCAGAGCTGTTTTTT

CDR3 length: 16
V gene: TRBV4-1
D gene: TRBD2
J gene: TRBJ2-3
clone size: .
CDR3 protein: CASSPLGGSDTDTQYF
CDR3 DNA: TGCGCCAGCAGCCCCCTGGGCGGGAGTGACACAGATACGCAGTATTTT